This TCR beta chain came from a study of T cell responses to AZD1222 COVID-19 vaccine. Study-wide points: Nearly half of unique spike-specific TCRs reportedly avoided B.1.351 and B.1.1.7 mutated regions.

CDR1 and CDR2 (germline): SGHTA, FQGNSA. The CDR3 is 16 amino acids. V shed 0 bases and J shed 1 base, with 10 bases lying between them. As to this clone: What it binds is unknown.

TCRdb's table, derived via immunoSEQ multiplex PCR, lists solely in-frame clones and lacks some. The sample has 120,000 or so clones; 92% are singletons. The V and J genes are TRBV7-2 and TRBJ2-1, with D maybe TRBD1 (6 bases). The sample consisted of peripheral blood, taken 28 days after the second AZD1222 dose. The sequence was collected from an adult who received the AZD1222 COVID-19 vaccine. CDR3 DNA: TGTGCCAGCAGCTTAGCTTTCAGGGGATCCTACAATGAGCAGTTCTTC. Protein sequence: CASSLAFRGSYNEQFF.